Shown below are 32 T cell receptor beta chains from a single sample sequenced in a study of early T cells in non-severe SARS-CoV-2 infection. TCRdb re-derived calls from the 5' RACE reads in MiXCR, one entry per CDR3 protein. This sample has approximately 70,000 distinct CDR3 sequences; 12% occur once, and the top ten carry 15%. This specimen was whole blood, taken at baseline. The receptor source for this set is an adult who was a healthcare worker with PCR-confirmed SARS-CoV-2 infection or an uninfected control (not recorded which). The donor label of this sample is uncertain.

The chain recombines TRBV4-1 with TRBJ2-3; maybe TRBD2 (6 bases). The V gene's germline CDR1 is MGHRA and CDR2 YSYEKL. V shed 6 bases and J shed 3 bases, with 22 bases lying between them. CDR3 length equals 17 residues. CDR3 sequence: CASRDLARERVTDTQYF. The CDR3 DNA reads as TGCGCCAGCAGGGATCTAGCGCGGGAACGCGTGACAGATACGCAGTATTTT.

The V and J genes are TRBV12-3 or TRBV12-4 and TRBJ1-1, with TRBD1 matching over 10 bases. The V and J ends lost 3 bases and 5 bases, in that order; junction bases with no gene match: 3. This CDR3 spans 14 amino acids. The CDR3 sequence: CASSFGQGVTEAFF. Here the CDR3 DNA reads TGTGCCAGCAGTTTCGGACAGGGGGTAACTGAAGCTTTCTTT.

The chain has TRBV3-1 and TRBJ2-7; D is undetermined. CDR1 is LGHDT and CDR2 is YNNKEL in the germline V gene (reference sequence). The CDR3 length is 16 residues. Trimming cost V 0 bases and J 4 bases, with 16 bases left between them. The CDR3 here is CASSQDIGRLWYEQYF. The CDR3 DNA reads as TGTGCCAGCAGCCAAGATATTGGCCGGCTATGGTACGAGCAGTACTTC.

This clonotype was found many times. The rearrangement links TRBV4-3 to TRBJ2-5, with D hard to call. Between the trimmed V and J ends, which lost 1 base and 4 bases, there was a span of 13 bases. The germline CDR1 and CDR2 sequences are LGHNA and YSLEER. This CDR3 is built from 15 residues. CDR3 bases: TGCGCCAGCAGCCAAGCGGGCGGATGGGGAGAGACCCAGTACTTC. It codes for CASSQAGGWGETQYF.

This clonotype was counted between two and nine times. This CDR3 reads CAWSWLAVNEQFF. DNA of the CDR3: TGTGCCTGGAGTTGGTTGGCAGTTAATGAGCAGTTCTTC. The chain employs TRBV30 and TRBJ2-1; D call uncertain. Germline lookup yields CDR1 GTSNPN and CDR2 SVGIG (reference sequence). The V gene lost 2 bases and the J gene lost 7 bases, with 12 bases spanning the gap. The CDR3 has 13 amino acids.

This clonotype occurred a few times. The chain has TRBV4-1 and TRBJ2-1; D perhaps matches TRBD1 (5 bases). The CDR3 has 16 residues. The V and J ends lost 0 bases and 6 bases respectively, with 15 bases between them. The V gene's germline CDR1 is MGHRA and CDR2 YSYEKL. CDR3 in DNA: TGCGCCAGCAGCCAAGATGCCCAGGGTTCCGTCAATGAGCAGTTCTTC. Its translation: CASSQDAQGSVNEQFF.

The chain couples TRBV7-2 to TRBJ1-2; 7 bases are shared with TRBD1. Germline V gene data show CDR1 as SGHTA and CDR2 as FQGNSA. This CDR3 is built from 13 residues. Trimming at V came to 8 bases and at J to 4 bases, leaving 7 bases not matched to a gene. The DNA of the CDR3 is TGTGCCAGCTTGACGGGACAGCCCTATGGCTACACCTTC. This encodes CASLTGQPYGYTF.

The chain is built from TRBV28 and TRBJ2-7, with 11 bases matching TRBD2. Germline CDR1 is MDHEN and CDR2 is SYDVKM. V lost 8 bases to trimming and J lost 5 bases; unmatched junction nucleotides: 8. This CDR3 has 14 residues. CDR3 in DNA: TGTGCCAGCCGAAAACTAGCGGGAGATAACGAGCAGTACTTC. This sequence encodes CASRKLAGDNEQYF.

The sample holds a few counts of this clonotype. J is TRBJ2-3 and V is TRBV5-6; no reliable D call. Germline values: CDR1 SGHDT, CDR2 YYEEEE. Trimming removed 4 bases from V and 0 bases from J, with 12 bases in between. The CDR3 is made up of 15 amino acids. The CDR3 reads CASSRWVGSTDTQYF. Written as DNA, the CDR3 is TGTGCCAGCAGCCGCTGGGTGGGGAGCACAGATACGCAGTATTTT. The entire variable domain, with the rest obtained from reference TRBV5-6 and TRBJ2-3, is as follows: DAGVTQSPTHLIKTRGQQVTLRCSPKSGHDTVSWYQQALGQGPQFIFQYYEEEERQRGNFPDRFSGHQFPNYSSELNVNALLLGDSALYLCASSRWVGSTDTQYFGPGTRLTVL.

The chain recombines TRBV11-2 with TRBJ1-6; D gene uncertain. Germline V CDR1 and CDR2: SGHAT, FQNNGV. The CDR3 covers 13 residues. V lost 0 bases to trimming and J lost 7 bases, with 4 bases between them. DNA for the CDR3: TGTGCCAGCAGCTTAGATATCAATTCACCCCTCCACTTT. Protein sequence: CASSLDINSPLHF. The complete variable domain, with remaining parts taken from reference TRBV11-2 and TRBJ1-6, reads EAGVAQSPRYKIIEKRQSVAFWCNPISGHATLYWYQQILGQGPKLLIQFQNNGVVDDSQLPKDRFSAERLKGVDSTLKIQPAKLEDSAVYLCASSLDINSPLHFGNGTRLTVT.

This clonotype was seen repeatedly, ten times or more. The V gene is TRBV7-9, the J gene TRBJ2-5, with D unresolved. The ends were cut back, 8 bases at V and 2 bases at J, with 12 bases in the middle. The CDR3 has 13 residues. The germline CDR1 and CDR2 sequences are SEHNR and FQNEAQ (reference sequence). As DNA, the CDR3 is TGTGCCAGCCCCCCGCCCCGGCAAGAGACCCAGTACTTC. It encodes CASPPPRQETQYF.

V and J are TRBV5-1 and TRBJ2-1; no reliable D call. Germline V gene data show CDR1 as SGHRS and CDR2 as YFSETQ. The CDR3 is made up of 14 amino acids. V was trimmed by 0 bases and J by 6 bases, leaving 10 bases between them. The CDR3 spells CASSLALFSNEQFF. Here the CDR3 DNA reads TGCGCCAGCAGCTTGGCCCTCTTCAGCAATGAGCAGTTCTTC. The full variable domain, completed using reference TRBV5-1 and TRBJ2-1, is KAGVTQTPRYLIKTRGQQVTLSCSPISGHRSVSWYQQTPGQGLQFLFEYFSETQRNKGNFPGRFSGRQFSNSRSEMNVSTLELGDSALYLCASSLALFSNEQFFGPGTRLTVL.

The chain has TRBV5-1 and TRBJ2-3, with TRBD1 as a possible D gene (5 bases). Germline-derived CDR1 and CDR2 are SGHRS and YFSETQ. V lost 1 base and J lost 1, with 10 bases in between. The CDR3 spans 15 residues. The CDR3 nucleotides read TGCGCCAGCAGCTTGAGAGACAGAGGCACAGATACGCAGTATTTT. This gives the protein CASSLRDRGTDTQYF.

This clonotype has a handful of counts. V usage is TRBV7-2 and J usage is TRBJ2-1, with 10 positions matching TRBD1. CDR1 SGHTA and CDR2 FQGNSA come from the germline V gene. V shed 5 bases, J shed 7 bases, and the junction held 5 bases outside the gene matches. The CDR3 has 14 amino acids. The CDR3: CASSPWTGGNEQFF. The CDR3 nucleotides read TGTGCCAGCAGCCCCTGGACAGGGGGAAATGAGCAGTTCTTC.

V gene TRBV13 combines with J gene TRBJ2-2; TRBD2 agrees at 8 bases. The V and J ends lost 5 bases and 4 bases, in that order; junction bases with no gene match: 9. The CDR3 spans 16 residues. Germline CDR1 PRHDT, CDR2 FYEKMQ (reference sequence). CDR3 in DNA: TGTGCCAGCAGCCGCCTGGGCGGGAGGTTCACCGGGGAGCTGTTTTTT. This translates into CASSRLGGRFTGELFF.

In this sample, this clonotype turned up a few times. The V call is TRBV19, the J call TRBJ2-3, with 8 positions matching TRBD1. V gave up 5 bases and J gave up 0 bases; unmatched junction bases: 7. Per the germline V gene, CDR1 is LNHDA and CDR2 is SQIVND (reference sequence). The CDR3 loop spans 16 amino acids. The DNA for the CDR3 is TGTGCCAGTAGTCTAAGGACAGGGAGTAGCACAGATACGCAGTATTTT. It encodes CASSLRTGSSTDTQYF.

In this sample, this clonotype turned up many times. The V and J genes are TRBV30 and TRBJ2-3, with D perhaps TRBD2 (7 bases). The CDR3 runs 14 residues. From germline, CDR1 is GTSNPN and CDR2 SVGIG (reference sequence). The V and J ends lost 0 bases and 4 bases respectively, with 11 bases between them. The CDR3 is CAWSVGGGADTQYF. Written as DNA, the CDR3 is TGTGCCTGGAGTGTAGGCGGGGGCGCAGATACGCAGTATTTT.

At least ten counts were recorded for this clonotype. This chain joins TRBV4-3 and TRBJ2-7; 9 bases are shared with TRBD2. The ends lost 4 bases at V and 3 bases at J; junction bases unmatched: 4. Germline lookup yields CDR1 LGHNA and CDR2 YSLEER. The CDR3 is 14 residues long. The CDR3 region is CASSLASGDYEQYF. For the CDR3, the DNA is TGCGCCAGCAGCCTCGCTAGCGGGGACTACGAGCAGTACTTC.

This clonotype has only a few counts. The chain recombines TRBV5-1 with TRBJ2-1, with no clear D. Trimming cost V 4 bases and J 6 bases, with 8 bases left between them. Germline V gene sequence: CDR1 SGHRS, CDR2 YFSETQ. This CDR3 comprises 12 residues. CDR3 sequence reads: CASSPPANEQFF. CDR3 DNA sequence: TGCGCCAGCAGCCCCCCTGCCAATGAGCAGTTCTTC.

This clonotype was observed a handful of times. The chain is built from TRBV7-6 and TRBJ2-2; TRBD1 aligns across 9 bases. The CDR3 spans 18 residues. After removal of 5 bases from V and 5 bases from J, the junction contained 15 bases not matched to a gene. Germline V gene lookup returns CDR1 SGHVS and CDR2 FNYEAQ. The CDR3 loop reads CASSAKPGTGRLTGELFF. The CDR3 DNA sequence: TGTGCCAGCAGCGCAAAGCCAGGGACAGGGAGGTTAACCGGGGAGCTGTTTTTT.

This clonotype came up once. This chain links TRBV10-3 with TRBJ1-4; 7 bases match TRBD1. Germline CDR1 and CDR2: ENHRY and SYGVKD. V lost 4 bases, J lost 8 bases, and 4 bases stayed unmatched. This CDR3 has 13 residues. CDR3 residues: CAISGVQGEKLFF. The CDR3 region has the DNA TGTGCCATCAGTGGGGTACAGGGGGAAAAACTGTTTTTT.

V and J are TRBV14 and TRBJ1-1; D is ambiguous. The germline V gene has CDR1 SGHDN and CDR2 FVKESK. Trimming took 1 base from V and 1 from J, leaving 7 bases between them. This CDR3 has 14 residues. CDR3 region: CASSQGVSNTEAFF. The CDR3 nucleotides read TGTGCCAGCAGCCAAGGGGTCTCGAACACTGAAGCTTTCTTT. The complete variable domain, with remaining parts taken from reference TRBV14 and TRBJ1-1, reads EAGVTQFPSHSVIEKGQTVTLRCDPISGHDNLYWYRRVMGKEIKFLLHFVKESKQDESGMPNNRFLAERTGGTYSTLKVQPAELEDSGVYFCASSQGVSNTEAFFGQGTRLTVV.

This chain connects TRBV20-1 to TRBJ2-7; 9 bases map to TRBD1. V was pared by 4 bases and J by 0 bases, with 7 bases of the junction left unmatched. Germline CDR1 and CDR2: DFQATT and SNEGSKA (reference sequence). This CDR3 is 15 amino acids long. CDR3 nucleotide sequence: TGCAGTGCTATTTCCGGGACAGGGAGCTCCTACGAGCAGTACTTC. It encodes CSAISGTGSSYEQYF.

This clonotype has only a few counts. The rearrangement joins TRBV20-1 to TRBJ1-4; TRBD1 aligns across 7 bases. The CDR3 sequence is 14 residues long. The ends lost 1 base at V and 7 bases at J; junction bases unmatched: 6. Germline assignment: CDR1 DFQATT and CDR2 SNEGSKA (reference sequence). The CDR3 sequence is CSARGPGQTEKLFF. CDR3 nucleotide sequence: TGCAGTGCTAGAGGCCCGGGACAGACTGAAAAACTGTTTTTT.

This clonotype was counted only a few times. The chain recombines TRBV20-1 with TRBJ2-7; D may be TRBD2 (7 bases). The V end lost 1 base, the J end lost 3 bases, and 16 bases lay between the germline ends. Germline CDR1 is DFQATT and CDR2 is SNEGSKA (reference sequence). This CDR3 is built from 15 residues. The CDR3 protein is CSARGAGAFGYEQYF. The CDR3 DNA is TGCAGTGCTAGAGGGGCGGGGGCCTTCGGCTACGAGCAGTACTTC.

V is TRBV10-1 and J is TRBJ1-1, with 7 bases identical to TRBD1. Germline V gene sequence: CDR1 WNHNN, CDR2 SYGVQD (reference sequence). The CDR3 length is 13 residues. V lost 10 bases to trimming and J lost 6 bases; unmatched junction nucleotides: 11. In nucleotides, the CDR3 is TGCGCCACTCGGCAAGGGGGCAGTCCTGAAGCTTTCTTT. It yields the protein CATRQGGSPEAFF.

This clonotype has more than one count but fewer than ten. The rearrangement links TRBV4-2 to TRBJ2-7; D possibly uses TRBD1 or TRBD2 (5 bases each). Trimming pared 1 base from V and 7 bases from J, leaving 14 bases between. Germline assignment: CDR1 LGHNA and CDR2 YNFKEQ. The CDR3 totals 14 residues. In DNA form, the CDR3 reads TGTGCCAGCAGCCAAGGGGGGAATTTCAAGGAGCAGTACTTC. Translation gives CASSQGGNFKEQYF.

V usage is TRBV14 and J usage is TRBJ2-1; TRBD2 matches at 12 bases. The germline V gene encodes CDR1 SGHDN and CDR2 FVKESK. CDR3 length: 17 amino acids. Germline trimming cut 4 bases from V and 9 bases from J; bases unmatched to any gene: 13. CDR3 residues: CASSPMAGLAGLGEQFF. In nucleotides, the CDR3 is TGTGCCAGCAGCCCTATGGCAGGACTAGCGGGGCTAGGTGAGCAGTTCTTC.

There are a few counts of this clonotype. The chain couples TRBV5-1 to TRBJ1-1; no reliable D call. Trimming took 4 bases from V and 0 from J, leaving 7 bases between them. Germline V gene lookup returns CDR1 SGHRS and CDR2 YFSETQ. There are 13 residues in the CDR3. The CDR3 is CASSPNMNTEAFF. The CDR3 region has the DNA TGCGCCAGCAGCCCTAACATGAACACTGAAGCTTTCTTT.

The CDR3 coding sequence is TGTGCCAGCAGTTGGGAGGAAGGAGATACGCAGTATTTT. This encodes CASSWEEGDTQYF. The chain combines TRBV12-3 or TRBV12-4 with TRBJ2-3; maybe TRBD2 (6 bases). V was shortened by 4 bases and J by 5 bases, with 10 bases between the two germline ends. The CDR3 loop spans 13 amino acids.

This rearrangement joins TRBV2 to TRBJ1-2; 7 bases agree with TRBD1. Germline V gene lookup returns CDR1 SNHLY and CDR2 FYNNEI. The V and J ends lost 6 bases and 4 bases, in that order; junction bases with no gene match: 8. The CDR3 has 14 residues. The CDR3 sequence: CASRGLQGVYGYTF. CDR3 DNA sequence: TGTGCCAGCAGGGGACTCCAGGGGGTCTATGGCTACACCTTC. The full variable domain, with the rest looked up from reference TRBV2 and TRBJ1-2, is EPEVTQTPSHQVTQMGQEVILRCVPISNHLYFYWYRQILGQKVEFLVSFYNNEISEKSEIFDDQFSVERPDGSNFTLKIRSTKLEDSAMYFCASRGLQGVYGYTFGSGTRLTVV.

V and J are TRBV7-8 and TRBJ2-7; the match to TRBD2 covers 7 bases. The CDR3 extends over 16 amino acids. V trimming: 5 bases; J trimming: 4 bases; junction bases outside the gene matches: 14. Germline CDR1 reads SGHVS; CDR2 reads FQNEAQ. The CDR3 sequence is CASSQSWGRGLYEQYF. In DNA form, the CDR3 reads TGTGCCAGCAGCCAATCCTGGGGGAGGGGACTTTACGAGCAGTACTTC.